The 17 T cell receptor beta chains below come from one sample, sequenced in a study of cytomegalovirus exposure and HLA in healthy donors. The primer mix had 60 Vbeta and 13 Jbeta primers. Assay used: immunoSEQ multiplex PCR; TCRdb lists only in-frame clones, some missing. The sample includes about 190,000 clones, over 70% seen only once; the top ten take around 1.9%. The sample comprised PBMCs. These receptors were obtained from a woman between 18 and 29 years old in good health and CMV-seropositive.

CDR3 coding DNA: TGTGCCAGCTCCATGGGCAGGTCCGATGGCTACACCTTC. Translating it yields CASSMGRSDGYTF. The chain carries TRBV18 and TRBJ1-2, with D hard to call. Germline V gene sequence: CDR1 KGHSH, CDR2 LQKENI. The CDR3 totals 13 residues. V was clipped by 6 bases and J by 6 bases, with 14 bases between them. Complete variable domain (other parts from reference TRBV18 and TRBJ1-2): NAGVMQNPRHLVRRRGQEARLRCSPMKGHSHVYWYRQLPEEGLKFMVYLQKENIIDESGMPKERFSAEFPKEGPSILRIQQVVRGDSAAYFCASSMGRSDGYTFGSGTRLTVV.

This clone was seen a single time. The V call is TRBV19, the J call TRBJ2-5; D call uncertain. CDR3 length equals 13 residues. V was pared by 4 bases and J by 5 bases, with 11 bases between. Germline V gives CDR1 LNHDA, CDR2 SQIVND (reference sequence). CDR3 DNA: TGTGCCAGTAGTAATGTGTTGCGGGAGACCCAGTACTTC. Translated, it gives CASSNVLRETQYF.

This clone has only a few counts. The rearrangement uses TRBV18 and TRBJ1-3; D not resolved. CDR3 size: 13 residues. The V gene's germline CDR1 is KGHSH and CDR2 LQKENI. V lost 11 bases and J 0 bases, leaving 11 bases between the germline ends. Written as DNA, the CDR3 is TGTGCCTTAGACACTCGCTCTGGAAACACCATATATTTT. As protein: CALDTRSGNTIYF.

CDR3 residues: CASRASVGELFF. CDR3 bases: TGTGCCAGCAGGGCTAGCGTCGGGGAGCTGTTTTTT. V is TRBV6-1 and J is TRBJ2-2; D is perhaps TRBD2 (6 bases). This CDR3 spans 12 amino acids. Trimming left V 6 bases short and J 7 bases short, with 9 bases between. The germline V gene has CDR1 MNHNS and CDR2 SASEGT.

This clone was recorded a few times. The chain joins TRBV19 to TRBJ1-5; weak D call: TRBD1 (6 bases). The CDR3 is 15 residues long. In germline, CDR1 is LNHDA, CDR2 SQIVND (reference sequence). Deletions cut 6 bases from V and 0 bases from J, with 12 bases between. The CDR3 sequence is CASSWDTYSNQPQHF. CDR3 bases: TGTGCCAGTAGCTGGGACACTTATAGCAATCAGCCCCAGCATTTT.

The chain employs TRBV7-9 and TRBJ2-7; a weak D match, TRBD1 (5 bases). Germline values: CDR1 SEHNR, CDR2 FQNEAQ (reference sequence). Between the trimmed V and J ends, which lost 5 bases and 0 bases, there was a span of 8 bases. CDR3 length equals 13 residues. CDR3 protein: CASSGRVSYEQYF. The CDR3, as DNA: TGTGCCAGCAGCGGCAGGGTCTCCTACGAGCAGTACTTC.

The V and J genes are TRBV6-5 and TRBJ1-3, with D tentatively TRBD1 (6 bases). Germline CDR1 MNHEY, CDR2 SVGAGI. The CDR3 loop spans 15 amino acids. Trimming cost V 5 bases and J 4 bases, with 15 bases left between them. CDR3 nucleotide sequence: TGTGCCAGCAGTGGTACAGGGTGGGCGGGAAACACCATATATTTT. It is translated as CASSGTGWAGNTIYF.

This chain uses TRBV6-5 with TRBJ2-5; TRBD2 matches at 7 bases. Germline-derived CDR1 and CDR2 are MNHEY and SVGAGI. Trimming removed 4 bases from V and 2 bases from J; junction bases left unmatched: 7. This CDR3 has 15 residues. CDR3 protein: CASSLSSGVQETQYF. CDR3 bases: TGTGCCAGCAGTTTGTCTAGCGGAGTACAAGAGACCCAGTACTTC.

This clone was detected only a few times. The chain uses TRBV15 and TRBJ2-3; TRBD1 agrees at 8 bases. The V gene end was trimmed by 0 bases and the J gene end by 7 bases; junction bases not matched to a gene: 6. Per the germline V gene, CDR1 is LNHNV and CDR2 is YYDKDF (reference sequence). This CDR3 spans 15 amino acids. The CDR3 nucleotides read TGTGCCACCAGCAGAGACGGGACAGGCGGAAATACGCAGTATTTT. As protein: CATSRDGTGGNTQYF.

This clone was seen more than once but under ten times. The chain employs TRBV4-1 and TRBJ2-6; D is possibly TRBD1 (6 bases). This CDR3 spans 17 amino acids. Germline V gene sequence: CDR1 MGHRA, CDR2 YSYEKL. V was clipped by 4 bases and J by 0 bases, with 13 bases between them. This chain's CDR3 is CASSPTGLSSGANVLTF. CDR3 sequence (DNA): TGCGCCAGCAGCCCGACAGGACTGAGCTCTGGGGCCAACGTCCTGACTTTC.

The rearrangement uses TRBV7-2 and TRBJ2-5, with 9 bases that match TRBD2. The junction had 12 bases not matched to a gene; V was cut back by 7 bases and J by 3 bases. Germline V gives CDR1 SGHTA, CDR2 FQGNSA. The CDR3 loop spans 16 amino acids. CDR3 nucleotide sequence: TGTGCCAGCACCTCCGTAGGGCTAGCGGGGAAAGAGACCCAGTACTTC. Its translation: CASTSVGLAGKETQYF.

The V gene is TRBV2, the J gene TRBJ2-1; 12 nucleotides align to TRBD2. J lost 4 bases, V lost 6 bases, and 4 bases had no gene match. There are 15 residues in the CDR3. Germline V gene data show CDR1 as SNHLY and CDR2 as FYNNEI. The CDR3 sequence is CASRGTSGSYNEQFF. The CDR3 DNA reads TGTGCCAGCAGGGGGACTAGCGGGTCATACAATGAGCAGTTCTTC.

This chain joins TRBV6-5 and TRBJ2-7, with 7 bases fitting TRBD1. Germline loops: CDR1 MNHEY, CDR2 SVGAGI. V dropped 4 bases and J dropped 4; count of bases not matched to a gene: 7. This CDR3 has 14 residues. The CDR3 region has the DNA TGTGCCAGCAGTTCCGGGACAGAACTTTACGAGCAGTACTTC. Residues: CASSSGTELYEQYF.

DNA for the CDR3: TGTGCCAGCAGCAAAAGGGTGACAGGAAGGCCAGATACGCAGTATTTT. Amino acid sequence: CASSKRVTGRPDTQYF. The V and J genes are TRBV21-1 and TRBJ2-3; the table's D call, TRBD1, was not checked against the DNA. TRBV21-1 is a pseudogene segment. This CDR3 has 16 residues.

This chain links TRBV27 with TRBJ2-7; 7 nucleotides agree with TRBD2. Germline V gene data show CDR1 as MNHEY and CDR2 as SMNVEV (reference sequence). The CDR3 runs to 13 residues. Unmatched junction bases numbered 8, after V lost 9 bases and J lost 3 bases. For the CDR3, the DNA is TGTGCCAGACCGGGACTACTACACTACGAGCAGTACGTC. Translation gives CARPGLLHYEQYV.

The chain recombines TRBV6-5 with TRBJ2-3; the D is unclear. The CDR3 is 12 residues long. CDR1 and CDR2 from the germline V gene are MNHEY and SVGAGI. With 10 bases removed from V and 0 bases from J, the gap between germline ends came to 8 bases. CDR3 nucleotide sequence: TGTGCCACCACGACTAGCACAGATACGCAGTATTTT. It is translated as CATTTSTDTQYF.

V and J are TRBV1 and TRBJ2-3; TRBD2 was called by the table and not checked on the DNA. TRBV1 is a pseudogene segment. CDR3 size: 19 residues. The CDR3 loop is CTSSQVSGGAEEQEDTQYF. DNA for the CDR3: TGCACCAGCAGCCAGGTTAGCGGGGGGGCCGAAGAGCAAGAGGATACGCAGTATTTT.